The clone carrying this TCR beta chain came up a few times. No antigen is known for it. With constant-segment primers, 5'RACE yielded cDNA libraries of TCR alpha and TCR beta that carried sample barcodes and UMIs. TCRdb re-derived calls from the 5' RACE reads in MiXCR, one entry per CDR3 protein. Of 200,000 to 250,000 distinct CDR3 sequences detected, roughly 15% appear once; the ten largest clones hold 2.1%. This record belongs to a study of T-cell memory formation after mild COVID-19. Background on the study: TCR clusters largely stayed donor specific. The study's findings and limits: For second-wave clones that peaked at day 37, SARS-CoV-2 specificity went unverified. Several responding clones turned up in pre-infection memory, indicating that cross-reactive memory may have taken part.

Germline assignment: CDR1 DFQATT and CDR2 SNEGSKA (reference sequence). V lost 3 bases, J lost 7 bases, and 6 bases stayed unmatched. The CDR3 runs to 14 residues. The gene calls are TRBV20-1 and TRBJ2-1, with 10 bases identical to TRBD2. The sequencing sample was made of PBMCs or a T cell subset sorted from them (not recorded which). This TCR derives from an adult woman who had mild COVID-19 (a few samples of this study predate the infection). Cell type and time point are not known. The CDR3 sequence: CSASLAGVWNEQFF. The DNA for the CDR3 is TGCAGTGCTAGTCTAGCGGGAGTGTGGAATGAGCAGTTCTTC.